Shown below are 7 T cell receptor beta chains from a single sample sequenced in a study of blood T cell repertoires in COVID-19. Libraries were prepared by immunoSEQ multiplex PCR; TCRdb keeps only in-frame clonotypes and omits some of them. The repertoire holds about 76,000 clones, with roughly 85% as singletons. Sequencing was performed on peripheral blood. The receptors originated from a man in his forties or fifties with COVID-19, enrolled during active disease.

The chain uses TRBV7-2 and TRBJ1-5, with D hard to call. The germline V gene has CDR1 SGHTA and CDR2 FQGNSA. V lost 5 bases and J 1 base, leaving 9 bases between the germline ends. The CDR3 runs 14 residues. The CDR3 here is CASSPGSSNQPQHF. The DNA for the CDR3 is TGTGCCAGCAGCCCCGGGTCAAGCAATCAGCCCCAGCATTTT.

The rearrangement joins TRBV6-5 to TRBJ1-2; D may be TRBD1 (5 bases). The V end was cut by 6 bases, the J end by 4 bases, with 15 bases between. This CDR3 contains 14 residues. Germline values: CDR1 MNHEY, CDR2 SVGAGI. CDR3 in DNA: TGTGCCAGCAGCCAAGCCCTCACAGGCTATGGCTACACCTTC. The encoded protein is CASSQALTGYGYTF.

V and J are TRBV6-5 and TRBJ1-2; D remains unclear. The CDR3 consists of 12 residues. Germline CDR1 reads MNHEY; CDR2 reads SVGAGI. V lost 6 bases and J 0 bases, leaving 5 bases between the germline ends. DNA for the CDR3: TGTGCCAGCAGACCAGCTAACTATGGCTACACCTTC. Its protein product is CASRPANYGYTF.

This sequence joins TRBV5-5 and TRBJ2-1, with 10 bases lining up with TRBD2. CDR3 length: 15 amino acids. CDR1 is SGHKS and CDR2 is YYEKEE in the germline V gene (reference sequence). The V and J ends lost 3 bases and 8 bases, in that order; junction bases with no gene match: 8. CDR3 residues: CASSSLAGVRDEQFF. The CDR3, as DNA: TGTGCCAGCAGCTCCCTAGCGGGAGTTAGGGATGAGCAGTTCTTC.

The sample holds a few counts of this clone. This chain links TRBV12-2 with TRBJ2-7; the D call TRBD1 from the table was never checked on the DNA. TRBV12-2 is shown as a pseudogene. The CDR3 runs 14 residues. The CDR3 here is CASRLVPGHYEQYF. The DNA for the CDR3 is TGTGCAAGTCGCTTAGTTCCTGGGCACTACGAGCAGTACTTC.

V is TRBV5-8 and J is TRBJ2-1; 12 nucleotides match TRBD2. CDR1 is SGHTS and CDR2 is YDEGEE in the germline V gene. V was pared by 2 bases and J by 10 bases, with 13 bases of the junction left unmatched. CDR3 length: 17 amino acids. This chain's CDR3 is CASSFTGTSGPHGEQFF. In DNA, the CDR3 is TGTGCCAGCAGCTTCACCGGGACTAGCGGGCCCCACGGGGAGCAGTTCTTC. The full variable domain, with the rest looked up from reference TRBV5-8 and TRBJ2-1, is EAGVTQSPTHLIKTRGQQATLRCSPISGHTSVYWYQQALGLGLQFLLWYDEGEERNRGNFPPRFSGRQFPNYSSELNVNALELEDSALYLCASSFTGTSGPHGEQFFGPGTRLTVL.

The genes are TRBV9 and TRBJ2-1; 7 bases are a match to TRBD2. CDR1 is SGDLS, CDR2 YYNGEE, per germline. V shed 0 bases and J 2 bases; nucleotides not matched to a gene: 2. The CDR3 loop spans 15 amino acids. This chain's CDR3 is CASSVGGSTYNEQFF. DNA for the CDR3: TGTGCCAGCAGCGTAGGCGGGAGTACCTACAATGAGCAGTTCTTC.